What follows describes a single T cell receptor (beta chain). Its antigen is as yet unknown. The data belong to a study of T cells in Graves' hyperthyroidism and ophthalmopathy. Study-level points and caveats: In blood, most of the thyroid clonotypes expanded above 0.001 were also present. The model foresaw ophthalmopathy a median roughly 6 months prior to onset.

This CDR3 is built from 14 residues. Germline CDR1 and CDR2: KGHSH and LQKENI. PBMCs stemmed from about 9.7 ml fresh peripheral blood. It was RNA transcripts that yielded the amplified TCR beta CDR3 regions. The TCR CDR3 first-round RT-PCR relied on the HTBI primer set. One entry per CDR3 protein, called by TCRdb with MiXCR from the multiplex PCR reads. The table shows 94,000 or so distinct CDR3 sequences, with around 50% occurring only once. This sequence joins TRBV18 and TRBJ2-5, with a possible D match to TRBD1 (5 bases). The J call may not be correct, given that the DNA end is closer to TRBJ2-7. The sample taken for sequencing was blood. This receptor was obtained from a woman between 40 and 55 years old with Graves' hyperthyroidism. In nucleotides, the CDR3 is TGTGCCAGCTCACCACCAAGGGGCTCCTACGAGCAGTACTTC. Its protein product is CASSPPRGSYEQYF.